Shown below are 8 T cell receptor beta chains from a single sample sequenced in a study of cytomegalovirus exposure and HLA in healthy donors. 13 Jbeta primers and 60 Vbeta primers were used for the PCR. The assay was immunoSEQ multiplex PCR, and TCRdb's table has in-frame clones only and misses some. The data show some 110,000 clones, around 64% seen once. Sequencing was done on a sample of PBMCs. The receptors shown here come from a man aged 25-40 years in good health and CMV-seropositive.

This clone has a single count. The CDR3 DNA reads as TGTGCCAGCAGCCCGCCCATGAGTTCCTACAATGAGCAGTTCTTC. Its translation: CASSPPMSSYNEQFF. The chain employs TRBV7-9 and TRBJ2-1; D not resolved. The germline CDR1 and CDR2 sequences are SEHNR and FQNEAQ (reference sequence). The length of the CDR3 is 15 residues. V lost 5 bases to trimming and J lost 1 base, with 12 bases between them. Supplemented by reference TRBV7-9 and TRBJ2-1, the full variable domain reads DTGVSQNPRHKITKRGQNVTFRCDPISEHNRLYWYRQTLGQGPEFLTYFQNEAQLEKSRLLSDRFSAERPKGSFSTLEIQRTEQGDSAMYLCASSPPMSSYNEQFFGPGTRLTVL.

The V and J genes are TRBV19 and TRBJ2-7; TRBD1 is a possible D gene (6 bases). This CDR3 comprises 18 residues. The V gene lost 2 bases and the J gene lost 2 bases, with 22 bases spanning the gap. The V gene's germline CDR1 is LNHDA and CDR2 SQIVND (reference sequence). The CDR3 reads CASSIRRVGSGQTYEQYF. The CDR3 DNA reads TGTGCCAGTAGTATACGGCGGGTAGGTAGTGGACAGACCTACGAGCAGTACTTC.

The chain has TRBV7-8 and TRBJ1-5, with a tentative D call TRBD1 (6 bases). The germline V and J ends were trimmed by 2 bases and 5 bases, with 16 bases remaining between them. The CDR3 has 16 amino acids. The V gene's germline CDR1 is SGHVS and CDR2 FQNEAQ. The CDR3 coding sequence is TGTGCCAGCAGCTTAAATCCGACGACAGGAGATCAGCCCCAGCATTTT. This encodes CASSLNPTTGDQPQHF.

V usage is TRBV5-6 and J usage is TRBJ2-5, with 16 bases that match TRBD2. CDR1 is SGHDT and CDR2 is YYEEEE in the germline V gene. Unmatched junction bases numbered 7, after V lost 4 bases and J lost 1 base. The CDR3 covers 18 residues. The CDR3 DNA is TGTGCCAGCAGCGCCGGGACTAGCGGGGGGGGATCCCAAGAGACCCAGTACTTC. Translation gives CASSAGTSGGGSQETQYF.

The chain couples TRBV25-1 to TRBJ1-3, with no clear D. The ends were cut back, 3 bases at V and 4 bases at J, with 7 bases in the middle. Germline CDR1 MGHDK, CDR2 SYGVNS. The length of the CDR3 is 13 residues. The CDR3 reads CASSEPRGNTIYF. As DNA, the CDR3 is TGTGCCAGCAGTGAGCCCAGGGGAAACACCATATATTTT. The entire variable domain, with the rest obtained from reference TRBV25-1 and TRBJ1-3, is as follows: EADIYQTPRYLVIGTGKKITLECSQTMGHDKMYWYQQDPGMELHLIHYSYGVNSTEKGDLSSESTVSRIRTEHFPLTLESARPSHTSQYLCASSEPRGNTIYFGEGSWLTVV.

This chain uses TRBV30 with TRBJ2-3, with TRBD2 matching over 11 bases. The J segment lost 9 bases and the V segment lost 4 bases, leaving 12 bases of the junction unmatched. Germline V gene lookup returns CDR1 GTSNPN and CDR2 SVGIG (reference sequence). The CDR3 extends over 15 amino acids. The CDR3 sequence: CAWKLAGEAPWTQYF. The CDR3 DNA is TGTGCCTGGAAACTAGCGGGGGAAGCTCCATGGACGCAGTATTTT. The full variable domain, rest sourced from reference TRBV30 and TRBJ2-3, is SQTIHQWPATLVQPVGSPLSLECTVEGTSNPNLYWYRQAAGRGLQLLFYSVGIGQISSEVPQNLSASRPQDRQFILSSKKLLLSDSGFYLCAWKLAGEAPWTQYFGPGTRLTVL.

The chain combines TRBV7-2 with TRBJ2-7, with TRBD1 identical over 9 bases. Germline lookup yields CDR1 SGHTA and CDR2 FQGNSA. The junction had 3 bases not matched to a gene; V was cut back by 2 bases and J by 4 bases. This CDR3 is 14 amino acids long. CDR3 region: CASSLRDRDYEQYV. The DNA for the CDR3 is TGTGCCAGCAGCTTACGGGACAGGGATTACGAGCAGTACGTC.

The chain is built from TRBV10-1 and TRBJ1-6; 7 bases match TRBD1. The CDR3 extends over 14 amino acids. Germline V gene data show CDR1 as WNHNN and CDR2 as SYGVQD (reference sequence). Germline trimming cut 5 bases from V and 11 bases from J; bases unmatched to any gene: 9. CDR3 coding DNA: TGCGCCAGCAGTCCGACAGGGATAAATCCACCCCTCCACTTT. Translated, it gives CASSPTGINPPLHF.